This T cell receptor (beta chain) was sequenced in a study of shared clonotypes between healthy human individuals. Sequenced by immunoSEQ multiplex PCR; TCRdb stores in-frame clones only, minus some. The repertoire consists of roughly 660,000 clones, with roughly 87% occurring once and the leading ten covering around a third. Points from the study as a whole: For naive CD4 cells, roughly 4.6% of clonotypes were shared across a few donors.

CDR3 length equals 13 residues. Germline lookup yields CDR1 SGHNT and CDR2 YYREEE (reference sequence). V gave up 6 bases and J gave up 0 bases, with 9 bases separating them. As to this clone: Its specificity is not known.

Sequencing was carried out using memory CD8+ T cells from PBMCs. Noted subset: CD45RO+ cells pooled with CCR7-negative TemRA cells. The origin of this receptor is a man aged 18 to 30 in good health. Some clones in this sample may be carry-over from other donors' samples. J is TRBJ1-1 and V is TRBV5-4, with D possibly TRBD1 on 5 matching bases. CDR3 in DNA: TGTGCCAGCACCTCAGGGATGAACACTGAAGCTTTCTTT. Translation: CASTSGMNTEAFF.